This TCR beta chain was sequenced in a study of blood T cell repertoires in COVID-19. Whole-study context: The United States, Italy and Spain were the sources of the acute and convalescent COVID-19 samples. Sources were T cells, B-cell-depleted T cells, or PBMCs; the material itself was cDNA or gDNA.

Authors' processing steps: It was from reference gene primer amplification that nucleated cell counts were estimated. Sequencing was performed with immunoSEQ multiplex PCR; in TCRdb, only in-frame clones are kept and a portion is missing. V, J and clone size are those of that table, while D and trimming were read from the DNA. The data contain approximately 310,000 clones, roughly 84% of them singletons. The V and J ends lost 2 bases and 4 bases respectively, with 11 bases between them. This CDR3 comprises 14 residues. The V gene's germline CDR1 is MNHEY and CDR2 SMNVEV (reference sequence). The rearrangement joins TRBV27 to TRBJ1-2; no clear D gene. Sequencing input: peripheral blood. This TCR was recovered from a man aged 50-60 years with active or convalescent COVID-19. The CDR3 sequence: CASSLGGTRYGYTF. CDR3 nucleotides: TGTGCCAGCAGTTTAGGAGGTACTCGCTATGGCTACACCTTC.